One sample yielded the 10 T cell receptor beta chains listed below, sequenced in a study of glioma-infiltrating T cells. Using RNA template, CDR3s of TCR alpha and beta were amplified with iRepertoire arm-PCR. One entry per CDR3 protein, called by TCRdb with MiXCR from the multiplex PCR reads. In the table there are tens of thousands of distinct CDR3 sequences, around 37% of which are singletons. Sequences were obtained from glioma tissue, nonneoplastic brain tissue, or PBMCs (not recorded which). The receptors derive from a human donor with low-grade glioma or glioblastoma, undergoing nonglioma brain surgery, or in good health (not recorded which).

This clonotype was detected ten times or more. The genes are TRBV3-1 and TRBJ2-2; D perhaps matches TRBD1 (6 bases). V lost 4 bases and J 3 bases, leaving 15 bases between the germline ends. The CDR3 consists of 16 residues. The germline gives CDR1 LGHDT, CDR2 YNNKEL (reference sequence). The CDR3 protein is CASSLRGAIDTGELFF. In nucleotides, the CDR3 is TGTGCCAGCAGCCTCAGGGGCGCGATAGACACCGGGGAGCTGTTTTTT. Looking up the rest from reference TRBV3-1 and TRBJ2-2 gives the full variable domain: DTAVSQTPKYLVTQMGNDKSIKCEQNLGHDTMYWYKQDSKKFLKIMFSYNNKELIINETVPNRFSPKSPDKAHLNLHINSLELGDSAVYFCASSLRGAIDTGELFFGEGSRLTVL.

In the case of this clonotype: Just one base apart from a much larger clone, this may be a read error. This chain connects TRBV30 to TRBJ2-7; 9 bases are a match to TRBD2. Per germline, CDR1 GTSNPN and CDR2 SVGIG (reference sequence). The CDR3 runs to 14 residues. The ends lost 2 bases at V and 3 bases at J; junction bases unmatched: 5. CDR3 bases: TGTGCCTGGAGTCTGGGACTAGCTAGCTACGAGCAGTACTTC. It specifies CAWSLGLASYEQYF.

The chain links TRBV12-3 or TRBV12-4 to TRBJ2-7; D perhaps matches TRBD2 (5 bases). This CDR3 contains 15 residues. The germline V and J ends were trimmed by 5 bases and 3 bases, with 17 bases remaining between them. The CDR3 region is CASSARASGYYEQYF. CDR3 sequence (DNA): TGTGCCAGCAGTGCTAGAGCCTCGGGATACTACGAGCAGTACTTC.

This clonotype was seen ten or more times. The chain carries TRBV19 and TRBJ1-5; D uncertain. There are 16 residues in the CDR3. Germline V gene lookup returns CDR1 LNHDA and CDR2 SQIVND (reference sequence). Trimming left V 3 bases short and J 0 bases short, with 12 bases between. CDR3 region: CASSIGEVYSNQPQHF. In nucleotides, the CDR3 is TGTGCCAGTAGTATTGGGGAAGTGTATAGCAATCAGCCCCAGCATTTT.

This clonotype was counted at least ten times. V usage is TRBV2 and J usage is TRBJ1-4; D uncertain. Germline CDR1 is SNHLY and CDR2 is FYNNEI. V was shortened by 3 bases and J by 4 bases, with 9 bases between the two germline ends. This CDR3 is 14 amino acids long. In DNA form, the CDR3 reads TGTGCCAGCAGTGACGGACGGATTAATGAAAAACTGTTTTTT. The encoded protein is CASSDGRINEKLFF.

A remark on this clonotype: A clone one base away is much larger, so this may be a read error. The V and J genes are TRBV7-2 and TRBJ2-2, with D hard to call. The CDR3 has 15 amino acids. Trimming pared 7 bases from V and 2 bases from J, leaving 14 bases between. Germline V lookup: CDR1 SGHTA, CDR2 FQGNSA. The CDR3 DNA reads as TGTGCCAGCACTATAAACAGAGAAAACACCGGGGAGCTGTTTTTT. This encodes CASTINRENTGELFF.

This clonotype was seen repeatedly, ten times or more. J is TRBJ2-3 and V is TRBV28; 9 bases fit TRBD2. CDR1 is MDHEN, CDR2 SYDVKM, per germline. CDR3 size: 14 residues. V trimming: 3 bases; J trimming: 7 bases; junction bases outside the gene matches: 5. This chain's CDR3 is CASSLSGGSYTQYF. CDR3 DNA: TGTGCCAGCAGTTTGAGCGGGGGGTCATATACGCAGTATTTT.

The V and J genes are TRBV2 and TRBJ1-3; D remains ambiguous. Per the germline V gene, CDR1 is SNHLY and CDR2 is FYNNEI. The CDR3 is made up of 15 amino acids. The CDR3 protein is CSCSESLGSGNTIYF. The DNA for the CDR3 is TGTTCCTGCAGTGAATCACTGGGTTCTGGAAACACCATATATTTT.

Points on this clonotype: Here the CDR3 omits its conserved ending phenylalanine or tryptophan, so a read error is the likely source. Because the CDR3's place on the DNA is in doubt, the DNA is left out and the CDR3 is given as listed by TCRdb. The chain has TRBV28 and TRBJ2-3. Counting both end residues, the CDR3 totals 14 amino acids. Germline V CDR1 and CDR2: MDHEN, SYDVKM. The chain's CDR3 is CASSLRIGTDTQNS.

This clonotype occurred many times. The chain is built from TRBV4-3 and TRBJ2-6; possibly TRBD1 or TRBD2 for D (5 bases each). This CDR3 is 18 amino acids long. Germline CDR1 reads LGHNA; CDR2 reads YSLEER. V shed 0 bases and J shed 2 bases, with 14 bases lying between them. CDR3 in DNA: TGCGCCAGCAGCCAAGAGGTATTAGGGACGACTGGGGCCAACGTCCTGACTTTC. It encodes CASSQEVLGTTGANVLTF.